This T cell receptor beta chain derives from a study of blood T cell repertoires in COVID-19. Study summary: COVID-19 samples collected from the United States, Italy and Spain covered acute and convalescent phases. Sample material is recorded as cDNA or gDNA derived from T cells, B-cell-depleted T cells, or PBMCs.

Authors' data handling: By means of reference gene primer amplification, nucleated cell counts were estimated. Generated by immunoSEQ multiplex PCR, the TCRdb table keeps only in-frame clones and is missing some. That table is the source of V, J and clone size, and D and trimming were worked out from the DNA. The sample lists some 96,000 clones, about 89% occurring once. The CDR3 extends over 14 amino acids. Losses at the gene ends were 5 bases for V and 5 bases for J; bases not matched to a gene: 7. Germline V CDR1 and CDR2: SEHNR, FQNEAQ (reference sequence). The gene calls are TRBV7-9 and TRBJ2-7; TRBD1 matches 9 bases. The clonotype originates from a man between 50 and 59 years old with acute or convalescent COVID-19. The sequenced sample consisted of peripheral blood. CDR3 DNA sequence: TGTGCCAGCAGCCTCCCCGGGACAGGGAACGAGCAGTACTTC. Its translation is CASSLPGTGNEQYF.